These T cell receptor beta chains were read from a single sample in a study of blood T cells in healthy people across ages. TCRdb ran MiXCR on the 5' RACE reads and lists one entry per CDR3 protein. The table lists some 1,800,000 distinct CDR3 sequences, about two fifths of them singletons, with around 23% in the top ten. The sample taken for sequencing was blood. Receptor source: a human donor in good health. Each CDR3 is given with its conserved first and last residue. The D gene is left open where the match is weak. The size entry is marked missing in some rows and otherwise reads once, few, many or a size class.

-	TRBV12-3/TRBV12-4	13	TRBJ2-7	-	TGTGCCAGCGGTTCCGGGCCGTCCTACGAGCAGTACTTC	CASGSGPSYEQYF
TRBD1	TRBV20-1	19	TRBJ1-5	-	TGCAGTGCTAGAGGAAACACAGGGGGATTTGTGTTAGGCAATCAGCCCCAGCATTTT	CSARGNTGGFVLGNQPQHF
-	TRBV6-5	14	TRBJ2-7	few	TGTGCCAGCAGTTACTCGCCTAGCGAGGACGAGCAGTACTTC	CASSYSPSEDEQYF
-	TRBV9	11	TRBJ1-2	few	TGTGCCAGCAGCGTAGAGTATGGCTACACCTTC	CASSVEYGYTF
TRBD2	TRBV20-1	13	TRBJ2-1	-	TGCAGTGCTGGGACTACCGTCTACAATGAGCAGTTCTTC	CSAGTTVYNEQFF
TRBD1	TRBV12-3/TRBV12-4	16	TRBJ2-7	few	TGTGCCAGCAGTTACCCCCACGGGACAGGTGGAAGGGAGCAGTACTTC	CASSYPHGTGGREQYF
-	TRBV10-3	14	TRBJ2-1	-	TGTGCCATCAGTGAGAATAGCCCCTACAATGAGCAGTTCTTC	CAISENSPYNEQFF
TRBD1	TRBV4-3	17	TRBJ2-1	-	TGCGCCAGCAGCCAAGCCCCGGGACAGGGTGTTGCGGATGAGCAGTTCTTC	CASSQAPGQGVADEQFF
-	TRBV7-2	13	TRBJ1-5	-	TGTGCCAGCAGCCCTAGGCCGTATCAGCCCCAGCATTTT	CASSPRPYQPQHF
TRBD1	TRBV5-6	16	TRBJ1-2	few	TGTGCCAGCAGCTTTCGTCCGGGACAGCGGGGCTATGGCTACACCTTC	CASSFRPGQRGYGYTF
TRBD2	TRBV10-3	18	TRBJ2-7	once	TGTGCCATCAGTGGGACTAGCGGGGGGGCCCGGAGTTCCTACGAGCAGTACTTC	CAISGTSGGARSSYEQYF
-	TRBV5-6	17	TRBJ2-4	-	TGTGCCAGCAGCTTGAGGAAACAGGGCAAATTCAAAAACATTCAGTACTTC	CASSLRKQGKFKNIQYF
-	TRBV4-3	14	TRBJ1-1	-	TGCGCCAGCAGCCTCGAGGCCAGGGCCACTGAAGCTTTCTTT	CASSLEARATEAFF
-	TRBV20-1	13	TRBJ2-7	-	TGCAGTGCTAGAGTGGGGGTAACCGACGAGCAGTACTTC	CSARVGVTDEQYF
-	TRBV28	17	TRBJ2-7	-	TGTGCCGGCAGTTCCCTCTTTATGGGCCTAACTTCATACGAGCAGTACTTC	CAGSSLFMGLTSYEQYF
TRBD2	TRBV6-4	17	TRBJ2-3	many	TGTGCCAGCAGTGACTCCGAATCTAGCGGGGGCACAGATACGCAGTATTTT	CASSDSESSGGTDTQYF
TRBD1	TRBV2	15	TRBJ2-1	-	TGTGCCAGCAGAGCTGGGACAGATCTAGGCCATGAGCAGTTCTTC	CASRAGTDLGHEQFF
-	TRBV20-1	15	TRBJ2-1	few	TGCAGTGCTAATCCGGGGGGCAGATCTTACAATGAGCAGTTCTTC	CSANPGGRSYNEQFF
-	TRBV6-6	12	TRBJ1-1	-	TGTGCCAGCAGTTACAGTGGCGGGAGTGCTTTCTTT	CASSYSGGSAFF
-	TRBV12-3/TRBV12-4	16	TRBJ2-7	-	TGTGCCAGCAGTTTGGGAGGGGGCTGGAACTCCTACGAGCAGTACTTC	CASSLGGGWNSYEQYF